This T cell receptor (beta chain) was observed in a study of cytomegalovirus exposure and HLA in healthy donors. Overall study: The early release's HLA-typed donors yielded tens of millions of unique TCRs. Study conclusions and caveats: Versus the approximately 700-donor mean, an Asian-associated ancestry cluster reportedly showed fewer N-insertions in a later analysis.

Primers for the PCR totalled 60 Vbeta and 13 Jbeta. TCRdb keeps only in-frame clones here, not all; method: immunoSEQ multiplex PCR. The data hold more than 95,000 clones, with 65% to 80% observed a single time. Turning to this clone: Its specificity is unknown.

The length of the CDR3 is 16 residues. V trimming: 1 base; J trimming: 5 bases; junction bases outside the gene matches: 4. Germline CDR1 is SEHNR and CDR2 is FQNEAQ (reference sequence). The chain is built from TRBV7-9 and TRBJ1-4; 10 positions agree with TRBD1. Material: PBMCs. The receptor was isolated from a male donor in good health and CMV-seronegative. The CDR3 DNA sequence: TGTGCCAGCAGCTTAGGGACAGGGGGTTACAATGAAAAACTGTTTTTT. The encoded protein is CASSLGTGGYNEKLFF.